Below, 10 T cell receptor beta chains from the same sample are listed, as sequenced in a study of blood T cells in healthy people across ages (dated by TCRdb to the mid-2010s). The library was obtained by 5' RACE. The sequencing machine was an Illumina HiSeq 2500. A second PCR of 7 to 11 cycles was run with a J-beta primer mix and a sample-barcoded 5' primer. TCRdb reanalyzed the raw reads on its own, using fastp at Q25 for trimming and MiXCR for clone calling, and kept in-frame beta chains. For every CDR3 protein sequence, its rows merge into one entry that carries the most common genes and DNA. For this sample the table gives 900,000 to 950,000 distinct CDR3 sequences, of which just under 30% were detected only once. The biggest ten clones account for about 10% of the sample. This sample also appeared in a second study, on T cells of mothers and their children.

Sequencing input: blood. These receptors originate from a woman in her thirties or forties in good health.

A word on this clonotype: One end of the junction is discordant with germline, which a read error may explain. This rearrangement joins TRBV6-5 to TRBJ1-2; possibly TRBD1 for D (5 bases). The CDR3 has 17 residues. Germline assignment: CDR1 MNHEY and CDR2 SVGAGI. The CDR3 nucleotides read TGTGCCAGCAGTTACAGCCAAGACAGTTTCTTAAACTATAGCTACACCTTC. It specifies CASSYSQDSFLNYSYTF.

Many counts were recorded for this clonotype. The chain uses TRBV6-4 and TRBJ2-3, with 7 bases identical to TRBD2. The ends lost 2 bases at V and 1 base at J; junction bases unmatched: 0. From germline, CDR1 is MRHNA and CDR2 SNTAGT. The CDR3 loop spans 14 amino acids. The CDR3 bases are TGTGCCAGCAGTGACACTAGCGGCACAGATACGCAGTATTTT. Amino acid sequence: CASSDTSGTDTQYF.

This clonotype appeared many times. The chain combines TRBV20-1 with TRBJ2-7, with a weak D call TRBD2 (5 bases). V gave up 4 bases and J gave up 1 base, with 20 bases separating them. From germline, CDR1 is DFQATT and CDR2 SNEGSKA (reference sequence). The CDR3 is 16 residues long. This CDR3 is CSANTLPGLASYEQYF. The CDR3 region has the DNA TGCAGTGCTAATACACTTCCGGGATTGGCATCCTACGAGCAGTACTTC.

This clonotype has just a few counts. As DNA, the CDR3 is TGTGCCAGCAGCCCACCCATGCAGCTGCGGGTCACAGATACGCAGTATTTT. This sequence encodes CASSPPMQLRVTDTQYF. J is TRBJ2-3 and V is TRBV7-2; D might be TRBD2 (5 bases). CDR1 and CDR2 from the germline V gene are SGHTA and FQGNSA. V shed 5 bases and J shed 2 bases, with 20 bases lying between them. This CDR3 has 17 amino acids. Drawing the rest from reference TRBV7-2 and TRBJ2-3, the complete variable domain is GAGVSQSPSNKVTEKGKDVELRCDPISGHTALYWYRQSLGQGLEFLIYFQGNSAPDKSGLPSDRFSAERTGGSVSTLTIQRTQQEDSAVYLCASSPPMQLRVTDTQYFGPGTRLTVL.

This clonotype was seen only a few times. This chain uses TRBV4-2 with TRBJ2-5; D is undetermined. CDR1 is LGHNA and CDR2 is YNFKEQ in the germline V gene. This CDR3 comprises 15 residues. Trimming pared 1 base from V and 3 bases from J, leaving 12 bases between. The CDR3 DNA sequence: TGTGCCAGCAGCCAAGGGGTGGGGTTGGAAGAGACCCAGTACTTC. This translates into CASSQGVGLEETQYF.

The CDR3 is CASSLDRGLYDSPLHF. CDR3 coding DNA: TGTGCCAGCAGCCTTGACAGGGGGCTTTATGATTCACCCCTCCACTTT. The J gene is TRBJ1-6, the V gene TRBV28; the match to TRBD1 covers 10 bases. V lost 6 bases to trimming and J lost 8 bases; unmatched junction nucleotides: 10. Germline V gene lookup returns CDR1 MDHEN and CDR2 SYDVKM. The CDR3 contains 16 residues.

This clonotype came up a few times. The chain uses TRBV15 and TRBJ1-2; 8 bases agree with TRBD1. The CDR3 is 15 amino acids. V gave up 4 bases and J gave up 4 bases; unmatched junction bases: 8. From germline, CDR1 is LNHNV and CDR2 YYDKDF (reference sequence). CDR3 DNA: TGTGCCACCAGCACAGGACAGGGCGGTGGCTATGGCTACACCTTC. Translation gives CATSTGQGGGYGYTF. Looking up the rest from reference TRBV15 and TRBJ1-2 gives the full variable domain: DAMVIQNPRYQVTQFGKPVTLSCSQTLNHNVMYWYQQKSSQAPKLLFHYYDKDFNNEADTPDNFQSRRPNTSFCFLDIRSPGLGDTAMYLCATSTGQGGGYGYTFGSGTRLTVV.

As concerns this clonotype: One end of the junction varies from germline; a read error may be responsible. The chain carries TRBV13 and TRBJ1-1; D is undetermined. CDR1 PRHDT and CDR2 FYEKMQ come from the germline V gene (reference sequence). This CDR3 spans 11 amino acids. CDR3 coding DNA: TGTACCAGCAGCGGGGAGGCTGAAGCTTTCTTT. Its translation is CTSSGEAEAFF.

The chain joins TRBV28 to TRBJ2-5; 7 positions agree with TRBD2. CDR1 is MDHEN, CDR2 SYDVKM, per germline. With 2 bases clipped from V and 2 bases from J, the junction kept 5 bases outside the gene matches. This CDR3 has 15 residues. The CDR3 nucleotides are TGTGCCAGCAGTTTAGTTGAAGCGGGGCAAGAGACCCAGTACTTC. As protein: CASSLVEAGQETQYF.

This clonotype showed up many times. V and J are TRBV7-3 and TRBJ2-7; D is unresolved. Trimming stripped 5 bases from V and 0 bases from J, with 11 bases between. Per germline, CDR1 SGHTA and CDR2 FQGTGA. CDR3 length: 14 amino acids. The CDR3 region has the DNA TGTGCCAGCAGCGAAGCCGCTAGCTCCTACGAGCAGTACTTC. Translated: CASSEAASSYEQYF.